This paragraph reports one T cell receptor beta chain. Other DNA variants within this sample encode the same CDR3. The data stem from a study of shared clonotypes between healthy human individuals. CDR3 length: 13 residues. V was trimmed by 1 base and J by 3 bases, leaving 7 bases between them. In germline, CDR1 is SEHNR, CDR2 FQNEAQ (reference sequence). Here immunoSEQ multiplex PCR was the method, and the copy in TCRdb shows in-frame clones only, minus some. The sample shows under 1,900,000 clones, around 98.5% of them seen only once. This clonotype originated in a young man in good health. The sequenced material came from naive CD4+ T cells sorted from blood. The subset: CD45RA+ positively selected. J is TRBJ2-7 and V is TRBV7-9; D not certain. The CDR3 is CASSLGLRYEQYF. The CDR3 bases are TGTGCCAGCAGCTTAGGTCTCCGCTACGAGCAGTACTTC.